These 15 T cell receptor beta chains were all obtained from the same sample, sequenced in a study of T-cell memory formation after mild COVID-19. TCRdb called the 5' RACE reads again in MiXCR, with one record for every CDR3 protein. The table has approximately 300,000 distinct CDR3 sequences, approximately 15% seen once. The specimen was PBMCs or a T cell subset sorted from them (not recorded which). The source is a young man who had mild COVID-19 (a few samples of this study predate the infection). Cell type and time point are not known.

This clonotype was seen a few times. The genes are TRBV19 and TRBJ1-4; D gene uncertain. This CDR3 is 13 amino acids long. The V gene's germline CDR1 is LNHDA and CDR2 SQIVND (reference sequence). V was shortened by 6 bases and J by 5 bases, with 10 bases between the two germline ends. The CDR3 DNA follows: TGTGCCAGTAGGCCTTGGGAGAATGAAAAACTGTTTTTT. This gives the protein CASRPWENEKLFF.

A few counts support this clonotype. This chain's CDR3 is CSARAPQKPYEQYF. The DNA for the CDR3 is TGCAGTGCTAGGGCCCCACAGAAGCCTTACGAGCAGTACTTC. This chain links TRBV20-1 with TRBJ2-7; D unclear. The CDR3 spans 14 residues. V gave up 3 bases and J gave up 4 bases, with 16 bases separating them. Germline V CDR1 and CDR2: DFQATT, SNEGSKA (reference sequence).

V is TRBV5-1 and J is TRBJ2-6; the D gene is possibly TRBD2 (7 bases). The V gene lost 4 bases and the J gene lost 2 bases, with 31 bases spanning the gap. Germline assignment: CDR1 SGHRS and CDR2 YFSETQ. This CDR3 has 22 amino acids. The CDR3 DNA reads TGCGCCAGCAGCAGCCCGCGAGGGGGGGCAGCGGCCTCTTCGACTGGGGCCAACGTCCTGACTTTC. The encoded protein is CASSSPRGGAAASSTGANVLTF.

The rearrangement joins TRBV7-6 to TRBJ2-7; D is tentatively TRBD1 or TRBD2 (6 bases each). The CDR3 contains 14 residues. Germline V gene data show CDR1 as SGHVS and CDR2 as FNYEAQ. Trimming shortened V by 0 bases and J by 3 bases, and 9 bases separated the two germline ends. DNA of the CDR3: TGTGCCAGCAGCTTAGCCGGGGGCGGCTACGAGCAGTACTTC. Translated, it gives CASSLAGGGYEQYF.

This chain uses TRBV7-6 with TRBJ1-1, with 7 bases aligning to TRBD1. Germline assignment: CDR1 SGHVS and CDR2 FNYEAQ. The CDR3 sequence is 13 residues long. With V trimmed by 4 bases and J by 3 bases, 2 bases remained unmatched. The CDR3: CASSSGGYTEAFF. Here the CDR3 DNA reads TGTGCCAGCAGCTCAGGGGGATACACTGAAGCTTTCTTT. Filled out from reference TRBV7-6 and TRBJ1-1, the complete variable domain reads GAGVSQSPRYKVTKRGQDVALRCDPISGHVSLYWYRQALGQGPEFLTYFNYEAQQDKSGLPNDRFSAERPEGSISTLTIQRTEQRDSAMYRCASSSGGYTEAFFGQGTRLTVV.

V and J are TRBV11-3 and TRBJ2-5; D uncertain. The CDR3 totals 13 residues. Per the germline V gene, CDR1 is SGHNT and CDR2 is YENEEA. V was trimmed by 5 bases and J by 6 bases, leaving 13 bases between them. DNA of the CDR3: TGTGCCAGCAGCCCGGCGGTCACACAGACCCAGTACTTC. Translated, it gives CASSPAVTQTQYF. The whole variable domain, filled in from reference TRBV11-3 and TRBJ2-5, reads EAGVVQSPRYKIIEKKQPVAFWCNPISGHNTLYWYLQNLGQGPELLIRYENEEAVDDSQLPKDRFSAERLKGVDSTLKIQPAELGDSAVYLCASSPAVTQTQYFGPGTRLLVL.

This clonotype occurred a few times. This sequence joins TRBV20-1 and TRBJ2-3, with TRBD1 matching 8 bases. V was pared by 4 bases and J by 5 bases, with 14 bases of the junction left unmatched. The CDR3 is 16 amino acids. CDR1 and CDR2 from the germline V gene are DFQATT and SNEGSKA (reference sequence). The chain's CDR3 is CSAIRGRTGTVDTQYF. The DNA of the CDR3 is TGCAGTGCTATTCGAGGGCGGACAGGGACGGTAGATACGCAGTATTTT.

The CDR3 nucleotides are TGTGCCAGCAGCCCCGGCAGGCCACCCCTCCACTTT. It yields the protein CASSPGRPPLHF. The chain is built from TRBV3-1 and TRBJ1-6, with D unresolved. Trimming took off 4 bases at V and 11 bases at J, with 9 bases between the two ends. The CDR3 is 12 residues long. Germline CDR1 and CDR2: LGHDT and YNNKEL (reference sequence).

The chain carries TRBV9 and TRBJ2-3, with a tentative D call TRBD2 (6 bases). Germline V gives CDR1 SGDLS, CDR2 YYNGEE. The CDR3 is 16 amino acids. With 6 bases removed from V and 1 base from J, the gap between germline ends came to 18 bases. The CDR3 protein is CASTKPGTPGTDTQYF. The CDR3 coding sequence is TGTGCCAGCACCAAACCAGGGACTCCCGGCACAGATACGCAGTATTTT.

This clonotype has more than one count but fewer than ten. This chain links TRBV5-1 with TRBJ2-5; 10 bases are a match to TRBD2. With 4 bases clipped from V and 0 bases from J, the junction kept 6 bases outside the gene matches. The length of the CDR3 is 16 residues. Germline V gives CDR1 SGHRS, CDR2 YFSETQ. CDR3 bases: TGCGCCAGCAGCGGCCGTAGCGGGGGGCACCAAGAGACCCAGTACTTC. Translating it yields CASSGRSGGHQETQYF.

This clonotype has more than one count but fewer than ten. V and J are TRBV6-5 and TRBJ1-5, with 9 bases that match TRBD1. Germline trimming cut 2 bases from V and 0 bases from J; bases unmatched to any gene: 5. Germline loops: CDR1 MNHEY, CDR2 SVGAGI. This CDR3 spans 17 amino acids. This chain's CDR3 is CASSYRTGDYSNQPQHF. For the CDR3, the DNA is TGTGCCAGCAGTTACCGGACAGGGGATTATAGCAATCAGCCCCAGCATTTT.

J is TRBJ1-1 and V is TRBV6-5, with 8 bases fitting TRBD1. This CDR3 has 13 amino acids. Germline values: CDR1 MNHEY, CDR2 SVGAGI. V gave up 6 bases and J gave up 4 bases; unmatched junction bases: 4. The chain's CDR3 is CASRTTGGTEAFF. DNA for the CDR3: TGTGCCAGCAGAACTACAGGGGGCACTGAAGCTTTCTTT.

The chain joins TRBV3-1 to TRBJ2-3; the match to TRBD2 covers 11 bases. Germline assignment: CDR1 LGHDT and CDR2 YNNKEL (reference sequence). The V segment lost 0 bases and the J segment 2 bases; nucleotides outside the gene matches: 13. The CDR3 contains 20 residues. Here the CDR3 reads CASSQEVGLAGGFSTDTQYF. DNA of the CDR3: TGTGCCAGCAGCCAAGAGGTGGGGCTAGCGGGGGGCTTTTCCACAGATACGCAGTATTTT.

This clonotype showed up many times. The chain employs TRBV15 and TRBJ1-1; D is undetermined. V was trimmed by 1 base and J by 1 base, leaving 4 bases between them. CDR1 is LNHNV, CDR2 YYDKDF, per germline (reference sequence). The CDR3 extends over 13 amino acids. CDR3 protein: CATSRAGNTEAFF. The CDR3 DNA reads TGTGCCACCAGCAGAGCGGGGAACACTGAAGCTTTCTTT.

This sequence joins TRBV4-1 and TRBJ2-3, with TRBD2 identical over 10 bases. From germline, CDR1 is MGHRA and CDR2 YSYEKL. J lost 1 base, V lost 5 bases, and 0 bases had no gene match. There are 14 residues in the CDR3. Here the CDR3 reads CASSGTSGTDTQYF. In nucleotides, the CDR3 is TGCGCCAGCAGCGGGACTAGCGGCACAGATACGCAGTATTTT.